This TCR beta chain derives from a study of technical replicates of blood from a few donors. Germline V gene lookup returns CDR1 PRHDT and CDR2 FYEKMQ (reference sequence). The V gene end was trimmed by 4 bases and the J gene end by 4 bases; junction bases not matched to a gene: 3. The CDR3 runs 15 residues. The table came from immunoSEQ multiplex PCR; TCRdb's copy has only in-frame clones and leaves some out. The sample lists roughly 93,000 clones; approximately 95% were seen once. This TCR came from a human donor in good health. The sequenced material came from T cells isolated from PBMCs. The rearrangement uses TRBV13 and TRBJ1-4; 10 bases are a match to TRBD1. CDR3 amino acids: CASSSRDRGNEKLFF. CDR3 DNA sequence: TGTGCCAGCAGCTCCCGGGACAGGGGTAATGAAAAACTGTTTTTT. The complete variable domain, with remaining parts taken from reference TRBV13 and TRBJ1-4, reads AAGVIQSPRHLIKEKRETATLKCYPIPRHDTVYWYQQGPGQDPQFLISFYEKMQSDKGSIPDRFSAQQFSDYHSELNMSSLELGDSALYFCASSSRDRGNEKLFFGSGTQLSVL.